The clone carrying this T cell receptor (beta chain) was found a few times. Antigen specificity is unknown. These data belong to a study of quantifying T cell responses using KT2 cells. Study at large: Reverse transcription used primers in the TCR alpha and beta constant regions. Study results and limitations: Even the lowest spike-in, about one KT2 cell per 100,000 PBMC, yielded detectable KT2 sequences.

A range of KT2-to-PBMC ratios was made using fixed PBMC numbers. V lost 4 bases and J lost 6; bases outside the gene matches: 5. Germline assignment: CDR1 SEHNR and CDR2 FQNEAQ (reference sequence). This CDR3 is built from 15 residues. Each cDNA got a UMI-containing oligo ligated at its 3' end. The first PCR ran approximately 4 cycles with an equimolar RC1.1 and RC1.2 beta primer mix. TCR alpha and beta chains were handled separately starting at the second PCR. TCRdb passed the UMI-ligation and nested PCR reads through MiXCR, listing each CDR3 protein once. Of approximately 41,000 distinct CDR3 sequences in the sample, over 15% were seen once.

The chain links TRBV7-9 to TRBJ2-3; 12 bases are shared with TRBD2. The source is a human donor. Sequenced: PBMCs spiked with cells of the T cell clone KT2. The CDR3 DNA sequence: TGTGCCAGCAGCTGGACTAGCGGGAAGGGGGATACGCAGTATTTT. The encoded protein is CASSWTSGKGDTQYF.